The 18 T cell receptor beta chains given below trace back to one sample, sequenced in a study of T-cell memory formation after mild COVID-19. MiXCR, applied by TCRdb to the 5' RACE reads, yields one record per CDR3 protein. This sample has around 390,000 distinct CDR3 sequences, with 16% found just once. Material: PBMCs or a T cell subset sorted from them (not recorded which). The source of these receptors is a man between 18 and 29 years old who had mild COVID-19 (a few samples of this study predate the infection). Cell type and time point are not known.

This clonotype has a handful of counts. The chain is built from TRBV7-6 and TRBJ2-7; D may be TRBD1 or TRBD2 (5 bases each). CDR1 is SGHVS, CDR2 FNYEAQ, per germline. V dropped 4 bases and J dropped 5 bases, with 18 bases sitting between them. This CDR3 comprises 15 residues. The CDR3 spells CASSSRVGALDEQYV. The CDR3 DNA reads TGTGCCAGCAGCTCAAGGGTCGGGGCTTTGGACGAGCAGTACGTC.

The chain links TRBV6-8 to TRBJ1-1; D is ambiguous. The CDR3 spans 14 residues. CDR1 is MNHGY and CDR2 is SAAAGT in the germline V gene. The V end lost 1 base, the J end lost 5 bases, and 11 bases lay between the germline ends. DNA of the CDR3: TGTGCCAGCAGTTACTTTCGGGTTGGGACTGAAGCTTTCTTT. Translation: CASSYFRVGTEAFF.

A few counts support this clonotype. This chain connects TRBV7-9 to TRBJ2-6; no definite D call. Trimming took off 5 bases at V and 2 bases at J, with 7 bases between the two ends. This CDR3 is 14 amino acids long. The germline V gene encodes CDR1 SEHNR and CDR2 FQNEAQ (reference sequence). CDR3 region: CASSPKTGANVLTF. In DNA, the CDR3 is TGTGCCAGCAGCCCGAAGACTGGGGCCAACGTCCTGACTTTC.

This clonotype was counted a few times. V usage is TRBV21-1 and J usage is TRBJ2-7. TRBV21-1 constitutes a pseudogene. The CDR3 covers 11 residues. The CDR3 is CASSKVNEQYF. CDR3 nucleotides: TGTGCCAGCAGCAAAGTTAACGAGCAGTACTTC.

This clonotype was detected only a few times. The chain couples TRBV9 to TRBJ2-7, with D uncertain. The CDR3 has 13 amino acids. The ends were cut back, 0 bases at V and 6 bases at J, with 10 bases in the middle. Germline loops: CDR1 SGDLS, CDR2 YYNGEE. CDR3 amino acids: CASSVEGDGEQYF. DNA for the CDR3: TGTGCCAGCAGCGTAGAAGGCGACGGCGAGCAGTACTTC.

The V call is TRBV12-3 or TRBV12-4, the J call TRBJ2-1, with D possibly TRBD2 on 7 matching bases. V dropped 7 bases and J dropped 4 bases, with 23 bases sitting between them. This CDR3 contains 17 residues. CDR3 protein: CASTLSPLAGAYNEQFF. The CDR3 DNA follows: TGTGCCAGCACCCTATCCCCTCTCGCGGGGGCTTACAATGAGCAGTTCTTC.

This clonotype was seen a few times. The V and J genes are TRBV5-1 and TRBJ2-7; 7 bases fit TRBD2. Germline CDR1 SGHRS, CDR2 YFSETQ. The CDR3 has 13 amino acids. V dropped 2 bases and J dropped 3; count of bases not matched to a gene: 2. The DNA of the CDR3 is TGCGCCAGCAGCTTTACGGGGGGCTACGAGCAGTACTTC. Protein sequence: CASSFTGGYEQYF. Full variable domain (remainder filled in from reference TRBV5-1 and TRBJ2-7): KAGVTQTPRYLIKTRGQQVTLSCSPISGHRSVSWYQQTPGQGLQFLFEYFSETQRNKGNFPGRFSGRQFSNSRSEMNVSTLELGDSALYLCASSFTGGYEQYFGPGTRLTVT.

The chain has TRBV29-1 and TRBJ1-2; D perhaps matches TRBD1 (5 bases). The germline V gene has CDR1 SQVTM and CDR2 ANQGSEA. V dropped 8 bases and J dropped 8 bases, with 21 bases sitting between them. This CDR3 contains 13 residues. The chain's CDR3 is CSTSRGVALGYTF. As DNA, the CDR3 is TGCAGCACCAGCCGGGGGGTCGCCTTAGGCTACACCTTC. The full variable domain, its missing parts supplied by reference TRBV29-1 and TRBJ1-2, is SAVISQKPSRDICQRGTSLTIQCQVDSQVTMMFWYRQQPGQSLTLIATANQGSEATYESGFVIDKFPISRPNLTFSTLTVSNMSPEDSSIYLCSTSRGVALGYTFGSGTRLTVV.

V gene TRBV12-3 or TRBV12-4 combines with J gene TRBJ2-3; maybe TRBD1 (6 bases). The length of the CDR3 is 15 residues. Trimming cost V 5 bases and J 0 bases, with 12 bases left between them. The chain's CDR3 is CASSGTRASTDTQYF. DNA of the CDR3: TGTGCCAGCAGTGGGACACGTGCTAGCACAGATACGCAGTATTTT.

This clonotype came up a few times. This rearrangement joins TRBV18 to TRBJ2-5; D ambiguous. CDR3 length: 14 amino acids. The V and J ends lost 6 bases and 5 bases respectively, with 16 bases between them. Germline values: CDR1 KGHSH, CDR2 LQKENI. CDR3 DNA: TGTGCCAGCTCTACGGCGTGGGGTGATGAGACCCAGTACTTC. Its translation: CASSTAWGDETQYF. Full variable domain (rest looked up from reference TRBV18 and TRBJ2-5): NAGVMQNPRHLVRRRGQEARLRCSPMKGHSHVYWYRQLPEEGLKFMVYLQKENIIDESGMPKERFSAEFPKEGPSILRIQQVVRGDSAAYFCASSTAWGDETQYFGPGTRLLVL.

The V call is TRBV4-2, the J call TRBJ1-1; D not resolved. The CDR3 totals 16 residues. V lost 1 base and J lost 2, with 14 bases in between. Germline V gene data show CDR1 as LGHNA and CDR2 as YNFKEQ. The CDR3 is CASSQAPRVKNTEAFF. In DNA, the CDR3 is TGTGCCAGCAGCCAAGCTCCTCGGGTGAAAAACACTGAAGCTTTCTTT.

The CDR3 sequence: CASSLDLAGSSYNEQFF. In nucleotides, the CDR3 is TGTGCCAGCAGCTTAGATCTAGCGGGGAGCTCCTACAATGAGCAGTTCTTC. This chain uses TRBV11-2 with TRBJ2-1; 9 bases are a match to TRBD2. Germline V gives CDR1 SGHAT, CDR2 FQNNGV. The CDR3 loop spans 17 amino acids. The trim removed 0 bases at V and 0 bases at J, leaving 3 bases unmatched.

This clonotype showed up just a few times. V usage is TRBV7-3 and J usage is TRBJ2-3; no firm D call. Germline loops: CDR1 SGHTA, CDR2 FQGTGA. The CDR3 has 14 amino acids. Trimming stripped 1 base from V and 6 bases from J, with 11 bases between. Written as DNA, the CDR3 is TGTGCCAGCAGCTTAAAAACCATCCCCGATACGCAGTATTTT. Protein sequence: CASSLKTIPDTQYF.

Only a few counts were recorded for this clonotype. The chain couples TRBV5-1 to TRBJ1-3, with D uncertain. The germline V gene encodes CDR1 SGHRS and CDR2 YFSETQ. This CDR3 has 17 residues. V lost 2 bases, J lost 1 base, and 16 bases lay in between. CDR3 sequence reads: CASSLGRPPLSGNTIYF. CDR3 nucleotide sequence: TGCGCCAGCAGCTTAGGCAGGCCGCCCTTGTCTGGAAACACCATATATTTT.

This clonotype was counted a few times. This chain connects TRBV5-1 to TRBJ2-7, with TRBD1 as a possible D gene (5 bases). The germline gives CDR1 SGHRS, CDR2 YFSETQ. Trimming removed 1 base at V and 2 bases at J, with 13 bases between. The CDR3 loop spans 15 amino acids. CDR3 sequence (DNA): TGCGCCAGCAGCTTGTTTGAGACAGAGACCTACGAGCAGTACTTC. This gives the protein CASSLFETETYEQYF.

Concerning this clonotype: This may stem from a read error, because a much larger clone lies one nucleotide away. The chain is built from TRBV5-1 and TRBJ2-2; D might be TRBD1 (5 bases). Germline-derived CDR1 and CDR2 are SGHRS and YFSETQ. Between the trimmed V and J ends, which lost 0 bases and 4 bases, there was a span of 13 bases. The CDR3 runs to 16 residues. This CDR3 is CASSLAGWGCTGELFF. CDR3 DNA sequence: TGCGCCAGCAGCTTGGCCGGCTGGGGCTGCACCGGGGAGCTGTTTTTT.

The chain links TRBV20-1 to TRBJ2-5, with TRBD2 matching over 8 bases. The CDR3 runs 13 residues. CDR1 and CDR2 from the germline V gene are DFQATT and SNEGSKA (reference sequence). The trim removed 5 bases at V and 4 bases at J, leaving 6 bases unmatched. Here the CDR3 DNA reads TGCAGTGCTCGCCCGGGGGGGGGAGAGACCCAGTACTTC. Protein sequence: CSARPGGGETQYF.

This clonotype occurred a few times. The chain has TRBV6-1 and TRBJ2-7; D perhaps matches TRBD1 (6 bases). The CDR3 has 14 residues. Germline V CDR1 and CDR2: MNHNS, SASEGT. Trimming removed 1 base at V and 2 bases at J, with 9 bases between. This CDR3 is CASSEGGTTYEQYV. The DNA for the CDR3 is TGTGCCAGCAGTGAAGGGGGGACAACCTACGAGCAGTACGTC.